Following are 29 T cell receptor beta chains from one sample sequenced in a study of cytomegalovirus exposure and HLA in healthy donors. PCR involved 60 Vbeta and 13 Jbeta primers. Clones were sequenced by immunoSEQ multiplex PCR, and TCRdb holds only the in-frame ones, with some missing. The table lists fewer than 100,000 clones, roughly 80% of them singletons. Sequencing input: PBMCs. The receptors shown here come from a man aged 35-49 years in good health and CMV-seronegative.

This clone was seen a handful of times. The identical CDR3 is also encoded by other nucleotide sequences in the sample. The gene calls are TRBV5-1 and TRBJ1-2; a weak D match, TRBD1 (6 bases). Germline V gives CDR1 SGHRS, CDR2 YFSETQ. The CDR3 contains 13 residues. Deletions cut 7 bases from V and 8 bases from J, with 18 bases between. The chain's CDR3 is CASGLQGPGGYTF. In DNA, the CDR3 is TGCGCCAGCGGTTTACAGGGTCCCGGCGGCTACACCTTC.

This clone was seen just once. The chain uses TRBV4-1 and TRBJ2-5; 13 bases are a match to TRBD2. With 4 bases clipped from V and 5 bases from J, the junction kept 7 bases outside the gene matches. CDR1 is MGHRA and CDR2 is YSYEKL in the germline V gene. The CDR3 totals 16 residues. CDR3 amino acids: CASSPGTSGVGETQYF. The CDR3 DNA sequence: TGCGCCAGCAGCCCCGGGACTAGCGGGGTTGGGGAGACCCAGTACTTC.

The chain joins TRBV2 to TRBJ1-4; tentative D call: TRBD1 (5 bases). Germline V gene lookup returns CDR1 SNHLY and CDR2 FYNNEI. V lost 3 bases and J lost 5, with 13 bases in between. The CDR3 spans 15 residues. CDR3 loop: CASSEAGLQNEKLFF. DNA for the CDR3: TGTGCCAGCAGTGAGGCAGGGCTACAGAATGAAAAACTGTTTTTT.

The chain carries TRBV10-1 and TRBJ2-7; the D gene is possibly TRBD1 (7 bases). Trimming pared 3 bases from V and 3 bases from J, leaving 18 bases between. Germline V gene sequence: CDR1 WNHNN, CDR2 SYGVQD (reference sequence). This CDR3 has 16 residues. CDR3 sequence reads: CASSDSGETGHYEQYF. The CDR3 DNA sequence: TGCGCCAGCAGTGATTCGGGAGAGACAGGGCACTACGAGCAGTACTTC.

The chain is built from TRBV18 and TRBJ2-7; 10 bases fit TRBD1. The CDR3 has 15 amino acids. J gave up 2 bases and V 2 bases, and 3 bases lay outside the gene matches. The germline CDR1 and CDR2 sequences are KGHSH and LQKENI. The CDR3 nucleotides read TGTGCCAGCTCACCATTGACAGGGGGCGCCTACGAGCAGTACTTC. Translating it yields CASSPLTGGAYEQYF.

The chain joins TRBV19 to TRBJ2-2, with TRBD2 as a possible D gene (6 bases). The CDR3 length is 19 residues. V was cut by 1 base and J by 4 bases, with 22 bases left in between. CDR1 and CDR2 from the germline V gene are LNHDA and SQIVND (reference sequence). The CDR3 region is CASSIVSVGGQGRTGELFF. Written as DNA, the CDR3 is TGTGCCAGTAGTATAGTATCGGTTGGAGGGCAGGGCCGCACCGGGGAGCTGTTTTTT.

This rearrangement joins TRBV19 to TRBJ2-7; 9 positions agree with TRBD2. Germline V lookup: CDR1 LNHDA, CDR2 SQIVND (reference sequence). This CDR3 spans 16 amino acids. Unmatched junction bases numbered 10, after V lost 5 bases and J lost 2 bases. The CDR3 loop reads CASSFSGSLGAYEQYF. DNA of the CDR3: TGTGCCAGTAGTTTTAGCGGGAGTCTAGGCGCCTACGAGCAGTACTTC.

The chain uses TRBV25-1 and TRBJ1-5, with D hard to call. Looked up from germline, CDR1 is MGHDK and CDR2 is SYGVNS. V was pared by 0 bases and J by 2 bases, with 11 bases between. This CDR3 contains 16 residues. The CDR3 reads CASSEYEGLGNQPQHF. DNA for the CDR3: TGTGCCAGCAGTGAATACGAGGGCTTAGGCAATCAGCCCCAGCATTTT. Based on the CDR3 plus reference TRBV25-1 and TRBJ1-5, the full variable domain is EADIYQTPRYLVIGTGKKITLECSQTMGHDKMYWYQQDPGMELHLIHYSYGVNSTEKGDLSSESTVSRIRTEHFPLTLESARPSHTSQYLCASSEYEGLGNQPQHFGDGTRLSIL.

This chain links TRBV4-1 with TRBJ2-5; D gene uncertain. V lost 2 bases, J lost 2 bases, and 15 bases lay in between. Germline CDR1 MGHRA, CDR2 YSYEKL. This CDR3 is 16 amino acids long. The CDR3 DNA is TGCGCCAGCAGCCAAAGTTTATTGGCATCACAAGAGACCCAGTACTTC. Translating gives CASSQSLLASQETQYF.

This rearrangement joins TRBV15 to TRBJ2-6; TRBD1 might be the D (6 bases). Germline CDR1 LNHNV, CDR2 YYDKDF (reference sequence). V lost 9 bases to trimming and J lost 0 bases, with 12 bases between them. The CDR3 is 15 amino acids. The DNA for the CDR3 is TGTGCCACAGCCACAGGGAACTCTGGGGCCAACGTCCTGACTTTC. This gives the protein CATATGNSGANVLTF.

This sequence joins TRBV2 and TRBJ2-5; possibly TRBD1 for D (6 bases). Judging by the DNA end, TRBJ2-7 fits better; the J call may be wrong. CDR1 and CDR2 (germline): SNHLY, FYNNEI. This CDR3 is 12 amino acids long. CDR3 bases: TGTGCCAGAGCAGGGGCCCCCGCCGAGCAGTACTTC. Protein product: CARAGAPAEQYF.

Concerning this clone itself: This CDR3 is also generated by other DNA sequences in the sample. The chain uses TRBV28 and TRBJ2-7, with D tentatively TRBD2 (6 bases). The V gene lost 9 bases and the J gene lost 1 base, with 19 bases spanning the gap. Germline loops: CDR1 MDHEN, CDR2 SYDVKM. This CDR3 comprises 15 residues. The CDR3 region is CASSLPGARSYEQYF. DNA of the CDR3: TGTGCCAGTAGTCTTCCGGGAGCCCGGTCCTACGAGCAGTACTTC. Filled out from reference TRBV28 and TRBJ2-7, the complete variable domain reads DVKVTQSSRYLVKRTGEKVFLECVQDMDHENMFWYRQDPGLGLRLIYFSYDVKMKEKGDIPEGYSVSREKKERFSLILESASTNQTSMYLCASSLPGARSYEQYFGPGTRLTVT.

The chain employs TRBV28 and TRBJ1-2, with 9 bases lining up with TRBD1. Trimming removed 4 bases from V and 3 bases from J; junction bases left unmatched: 9. Germline V gene sequence: CDR1 MDHEN, CDR2 SYDVKM. The CDR3 spans 16 residues. CDR3 in amino acids: CASSSVGQGVDYGYTF. The CDR3 nucleotides read TGTGCCAGCAGTTCGGTGGGACAGGGTGTCGACTATGGCTACACCTTC.

This CDR3 is CASSLSWGQGGSATEAFF. CDR3 in DNA: TGTGCCAGCAGTTTATCGTGGGGACAGGGAGGTTCGGCCACTGAAGCTTTCTTT. This chain uses TRBV28 with TRBJ1-1, with 9 nucleotides matching TRBD1. CDR1 is MDHEN and CDR2 is SYDVKM in the germline V gene. Trimming cost V 1 base and J 4 bases; bases outside gene matches: 13. The CDR3 is 18 amino acids.

The chain couples TRBV30 to TRBJ2-6; 7 bases map to TRBD1. V lost 4 bases, J lost 2 bases, and 2 bases stayed unmatched. Germline CDR1 reads GTSNPN; CDR2 reads SVGIG (reference sequence). CDR3 length equals 14 residues. CDR3 in amino acids: CAWIDRAGANVLTF. In nucleotides, the CDR3 is TGTGCCTGGATTGACAGGGCTGGGGCCAACGTCCTGACTTTC.

This clone was observed a few times. V gene TRBV6-6 combines with J gene TRBJ1-6; D is perhaps TRBD1 (5 bases). The CDR3 extends over 16 amino acids. The germline CDR1 and CDR2 sequences are MNHNY and SVGAGI (reference sequence). Trimming removed 2 bases from V and 2 bases from J, with 10 bases in between. The CDR3 is CASSYAAGTYNSPLHF. CDR3 nucleotide sequence: TGTGCCAGCAGTTACGCGGCAGGGACCTATAATTCACCCCTCCACTTT.

The rearrangement joins TRBV4-2 to TRBJ1-6; D remains unclear. Per the germline V gene, CDR1 is LGHNA and CDR2 is YNFKEQ. The CDR3 runs to 15 residues. V shed 0 bases and J shed 11 bases, with 14 bases lying between them. CDR3 nucleotide sequence: TGTGCCAGCAGCCAAGATACGGACTTAAGGACACCCCTCCACTTT. The encoded protein is CASSQDTDLRTPLHF.

The chain carries TRBV13 and TRBJ2-3, with 8 positions matching TRBD2. The CDR3 contains 14 residues. Germline V lookup: CDR1 PRHDT, CDR2 FYEKMQ (reference sequence). After removal of 8 bases from V and 5 bases from J, the junction contained 9 bases not matched to a gene. CDR3 in amino acids: CASSVRGEVDTQYF. DNA for the CDR3: TGTGCCAGCTCCGTGCGGGGGGAGGTAGATACGCAGTATTTT.

The chain uses TRBV2 and TRBJ2-1; 8 bases are a match to TRBD1. Trimming removed 5 bases from V and 14 bases from J; junction bases left unmatched: 14. The CDR3 spans 14 residues. CDR1 and CDR2 from the germline V gene are SNHLY and FYNNEI. The CDR3 nucleotides read TGTGCCAGCAGTTCAGGGGCAGGGGGCGTGGGTAAGTTCTTC. Translating gives CASSSGAGGVGKFF.

The chain links TRBV21-1 to TRBJ2-7; TRBD1, the table's D call, lacks a check against the DNA. TRBV21-1 is labeled a pseudogene. The CDR3 spans 13 residues. This CDR3 is CASSRDRGNEQYF. The CDR3 region has the DNA TGTGCCAGCAGCAGGGACAGGGGCAACGAGCAGTACTTC.

This clone was seen once. V is TRBV18 and J is TRBJ2-7; 8 bases align to TRBD1. The CDR3 length is 14 residues. CDR1 and CDR2 (germline): KGHSH, LQKENI. Trimming took 5 bases from V and 3 from J; bases not matched to a gene: 6. The CDR3 loop reads CASSADRGGYEQYF. The DNA of the CDR3 is TGTGCCAGCTCAGCCGACAGGGGTGGCTACGAGCAGTACTTC.

V gene TRBV19 combines with J gene TRBJ2-7; 7 nucleotides line up with TRBD2. The CDR3 totals 13 residues. J was trimmed by 6 bases and V by 6 bases; bases with no gene match: 8. CDR1 LNHDA and CDR2 SQIVND come from the germline V gene (reference sequence). CDR3 DNA: TGTGCCAGTAGCCCGGGGGGTTTCGGCGAGCAGTACTTC. Translation gives CASSPGGFGEQYF.

The chain carries TRBV5-4 and TRBJ2-1, with D unresolved. Germline V CDR1 and CDR2: SGHNT, YYREEE (reference sequence). Trimming removed 2 bases from V and 7 bases from J, with 7 bases in between. This CDR3 has 12 residues. CDR3 loop: CASSFGGNEQFF. CDR3 sequence (DNA): TGTGCCAGCAGCTTCGGCGGAAATGAGCAGTTCTTC. Together with reference TRBV5-4 and TRBJ2-1, the CDR3 gives the full variable domain: ETGVTQSPTHLIKTRGQQVTLRCSSQSGHNTVSWYQQALGQGPQFIFQYYREEENGRGNFPPRFSGLQFPNYSSELNVNALELDDSALYLCASSFGGNEQFFGPGTRLTVL.

The chain employs TRBV7-2 and TRBJ2-3; D uncertain. CDR3 length equals 14 residues. The V gene lost 2 bases and the J gene lost 4 bases, with 10 bases spanning the gap. Germline lookup yields CDR1 SGHTA and CDR2 FQGNSA. This CDR3 reads CASSLRSAADTQYF. In DNA, the CDR3 is TGTGCCAGCAGCTTACGATCGGCGGCAGATACGCAGTATTTT.

The V gene is TRBV5-5, the J gene TRBJ1-5; TRBD1 might be the D (6 bases). This CDR3 is built from 17 residues. Germline-derived CDR1 and CDR2 are SGHKS and YYEKEE (reference sequence). V lost 4 bases, J lost 6 bases, and 23 bases lay in between. This chain's CDR3 is CASSIPGVGTLGQPQHF. The CDR3 DNA reads TGTGCCAGCAGCATACCCGGGGTCGGGACACTCGGTCAGCCCCAGCATTTT.

The genes are TRBV20-1 and TRBJ1-6, with D perhaps matching TRBD1 (6 bases). Germline V gene sequence: CDR1 DFQATT, CDR2 SNEGSKA (reference sequence). The V end lost 4 bases, the J end lost 11 bases, and 9 bases lay between the germline ends. CDR3 length equals 11 residues. CDR3 DNA sequence: TGCAGTGCTAAAAAGGGGGCACCCCTCCACTTT. It is translated as CSAKKGAPLHF.

The table lists this clone with a few counts. The chain recombines TRBV30 with TRBJ1-2, with D possibly TRBD1 on 5 matching bases. The CDR3 consists of 15 residues. Germline CDR1 is GTSNPN and CDR2 is SVGIG (reference sequence). Trimming pared 0 bases from V and 5 bases from J, leaving 16 bases between. The CDR3 here is CAWSVIHGGTYGYTF. In DNA, the CDR3 is TGTGCCTGGAGTGTAATCCATGGAGGGACTTATGGCTACACCTTC.

This clone appeared a few times. V gene TRBV29-1 combines with J gene TRBJ2-5, with 7 bases matching TRBD1. Matching the DNA end better, TRBJ2-7 makes the J call doubtful. The germline gives CDR1 SQVTM, CDR2 ANQGSEA. The CDR3 loop spans 12 amino acids. CDR3 region: CSVATQGNEQYF. CDR3 DNA: TGCAGCGTTGCCACACAGGGGAACGAGCAGTACTTC.

This clone was seen once. This chain links TRBV18 with TRBJ1-2; D gene unclear. Deletions cut 5 bases from V and 2 bases from J, with 9 bases between. The V gene's germline CDR1 is KGHSH and CDR2 LQKENI. This CDR3 is 13 amino acids long. This chain's CDR3 is CASSVLANYGYTF. The CDR3 nucleotides read TGTGCCAGCTCAGTTCTAGCCAACTATGGCTACACCTTC.